The next 13 T cell receptor beta chains were all read from a single sample in a study of T cell responses to AZD1222 COVID-19 vaccine. Libraries were prepared by immunoSEQ multiplex PCR; TCRdb keeps only in-frame clonotypes and omits some of them. The data show fewer than 120,000 clones, roughly nine tenths seen once. Specimen: peripheral blood, collected on day 0 of AZD1222 vaccination. The receptors come from an adult in good health.

The chain recombines TRBV29-1 with TRBJ1-1; tentative D call: TRBD1 (5 bases). The CDR3 is 11 residues long. Trimming took off 5 bases at V and 1 base at J, with 5 bases between the two ends. Per the germline V gene, CDR1 is SQVTM and CDR2 is ANQGSEA. CDR3 amino acids: CSVTGNTEAFF. CDR3 DNA sequence: TGCAGCGTTACAGGGAACACTGAAGCTTTCTTT.

This clone showed up just once. The chain couples TRBV6-1 to TRBJ2-7; D may be TRBD2 (5 bases). This CDR3 has 15 amino acids. Between the trimmed V and J ends, which lost 0 bases and 2 bases, there was a span of 11 bases. The germline CDR1 and CDR2 sequences are MNHNS and SASEGT. In DNA, the CDR3 is TGTGCCAGCAGTGAAGCGCTGTGGGGAGCCTACGAGCAGTACTTC. Protein: CASSEALWGAYEQYF.

V is TRBV3-1 (or the pseudogene TRBV3-2) and J is TRBJ2-7; 9 bases match TRBD1. The germline gives CDR1 LGHDT, CDR2 YNNKEL (reference sequence). This CDR3 has 15 amino acids. The V gene end was trimmed by 3 bases and the J gene end by 3 bases; junction bases not matched to a gene: 6. CDR3 loop: CASSQRATGGYEQYF. As DNA, the CDR3 is TGTGCCAGCAGCCAGAGAGCGACAGGGGGCTACGAGCAGTACTTC.

The chain is built from TRBV27 and TRBJ2-1, with TRBD2 matching over 8 bases. The CDR3 extends over 12 amino acids. Germline V gives CDR1 MNHEY, CDR2 SMNVEV (reference sequence). Germline trimming cut 2 bases from V and 9 bases from J; bases unmatched to any gene: 0. Written as DNA, the CDR3 is TGTGCCAGCAGTTTAACTAGCGGTGAGCAGTTCTTC. Amino acids: CASSLTSGEQFF.

The chain uses TRBV19 and TRBJ1-5; D is unresolved. Deletions cut 4 bases from V and 0 bases from J, with 16 bases between. The length of the CDR3 is 17 residues. The V gene's germline CDR1 is LNHDA and CDR2 SQIVND (reference sequence). DNA for the CDR3: TGTGCCAGTAGTACTGACGAATCTCCTTATAGCAATCAGCCCCAGCATTTT. The encoded protein is CASSTDESPYSNQPQHF.

The chain recombines TRBV5-1 with TRBJ2-1, with unresolved D. The CDR3 has 13 amino acids. Trimming removed 5 bases at V and 4 bases at J, with 10 bases between. Germline V CDR1 and CDR2: SGHRS, YFSETQ. The CDR3 DNA reads as TGCGCCAGCAGGACTGTAGATTACAATGAGCAGTTCTTC. Translation gives CASRTVDYNEQFF.

This clone appeared a single time. The V and J genes are TRBV9 and TRBJ1-5; TRBD1 might be the D (5 bases). The V end was cut by 0 bases, the J end by 7 bases, with 26 bases between. CDR1 and CDR2 from the germline V gene are SGDLS and YYNGEE. This CDR3 contains 19 residues. CDR3 in amino acids: CASSVVDRQYSIAEQPQHF. CDR3 DNA: TGTGCCAGCAGCGTAGTAGATCGACAGTATAGCATAGCGGAACAGCCCCAGCATTTT.

The chain couples TRBV24-1 to TRBJ1-5; D is possibly TRBD1 (5 bases). The CDR3 covers 14 residues. Germline V lookup: CDR1 KGHDR, CDR2 SFDVKD. Deletions cut 4 bases from V and 7 bases from J, with 13 bases between. The CDR3 sequence is CATSERGGWQPQHF. CDR3 nucleotide sequence: TGTGCCACCAGTGAACGGGGGGGTTGGCAGCCCCAGCATTTT.

This chain joins TRBV3-1 (or the pseudogene TRBV3-2) and TRBJ2-2; TRBD1 is a possible D gene (5 bases). This CDR3 is 16 amino acids long. With 1 base removed from V and 4 bases from J, the gap between germline ends came to 13 bases. CDR1 and CDR2 (germline): LGHDT, YNNKEL (reference sequence). Here the CDR3 reads CASSQGWGRSTGELFF. CDR3 nucleotides: TGTGCCAGCAGCCAAGGTTGGGGCAGGTCCACCGGGGAGCTGTTTTTT.

The chain couples TRBV1 to TRBJ1-4. TRBV1 is described as a pseudogene. This CDR3 has 16 residues. The CDR3 nucleotides are TGCACCAGCAGCCACCTCGAGTGTTCGACTAATGAAAAACTGTTTTTT. Translating gives CTSSHLECSTNEKLFF.

The J gene is TRBJ2-7, the V gene TRBV14; TRBD1 matches at 9 bases. Germline values: CDR1 SGHDN, CDR2 FVKESK. The CDR3 is made up of 15 amino acids. V shed 4 bases and J 1 base; nucleotides not matched to a gene: 5. CDR3: CASSRPGTGSYEQYF. CDR3 coding DNA: TGTGCCAGCAGCCGCCCTGGGACAGGGTCCTACGAGCAGTACTTC.

The rearrangement uses TRBV9 and TRBJ2-7; D might be TRBD1 (5 bases). This CDR3 contains 13 residues. The ends were cut back, 2 bases at V and 5 bases at J, with 11 bases in the middle. CDR1 is SGDLS and CDR2 is YYNGEE in the germline V gene. DNA for the CDR3: TGTGCCAGCAGCGTCGCAGGGCTCCACGAGCAGTACTTC. This encodes CASSVAGLHEQYF.

The chain has TRBV19 and TRBJ1-1; D unresolved. CDR3 length equals 13 residues. Germline V gene sequence: CDR1 LNHDA, CDR2 SQIVND (reference sequence). Trimming stripped 3 bases from V and 3 bases from J, with 8 bases between. CDR3 DNA: TGTGCCAGTAGTATTAGTGAGTACACTGAAGCTTTCTTT. It specifies CASSISEYTEAFF.